The entry that follows covers one T cell receptor (beta chain) sequence. V lost 6 bases, J lost 2 bases, and 11 bases stayed unmatched. This CDR3 region has 16 residues. Per the germline V gene, CDR1 is MDHEN and CDR2 is SYDVKM. The data originate from a study of blood T cell repertoires in COVID-19. Study summary: From the United States, Italy and Spain came samples of acute and convalescent COVID-19. Nucleic acid was either cDNA or gDNA, and it came from T cells, B-cell-depleted T cells, or PBMCs.

Sequenced by immunoSEQ multiplex PCR; TCRdb stores in-frame clones only, minus some. The sample carries around 400,000 clones, around 92% recorded once. The J gene is TRBJ2-3, the V gene TRBV28; TRBD1 matches at 7 bases. Material for sequencing was peripheral blood. The receptor was derived from a man aged 40-49 years with acute or convalescent COVID-19. The DNA of the CDR3 is TGTGCCAGCAGACCCCCCGACAGGGAGCTCACAGATACGCAGTATTTT. This translates into CASRPPDRELTDTQYF.